The clone carrying this T cell receptor beta chain was seen many times. TCRdb reprocessed the reads with MiXCR, giving one entry per CDR3 protein. The data show hundreds of thousands of distinct CDR3 sequences, about 11% seen once. The data belong to a study of T cell repertoires in cytomegalovirus infection. This CDR3 contains 14 residues. The germline CDR1 and CDR2 sequences are MDHEN and SYDVKM. Trimming took 10 bases from V and 2 from J; bases not matched to a gene: 6. The rearrangement links TRBV28 to TRBJ2-1, with 9 bases identical to TRBD1. The TCR comes from a human donor in good health (CMV status not recorded). Some clones in this sample may be carry-over from other donors' samples. Sequencing used PBMCs. The CDR3 DNA sequence: TGTGCCACAGGACAGGGGAGCACCTACAATGAGCAGTTCTTC. Amino acid sequence: CATGQGSTYNEQFF. The variable domain in full, with the rest retrieved from reference TRBV28 and TRBJ2-1, is DVKVTQSSRYLVKRTGEKVFLECVQDMDHENMFWYRQDPGLGLRLIYFSYDVKMKEKGDIPEGYSVSREKKERFSLILESASTNQTSMYLCATGQGSTYNEQFFGPGTRLTVL.